This T cell receptor (beta chain) was recovered during a study of shared clonotypes between healthy human individuals. V was pared by 0 bases and J by 1 base, with 10 bases between. The CDR3 spans 15 residues. The germline V gene encodes CDR1 SGHRS and CDR2 YFSETQ. The data were produced by immunoSEQ multiplex PCR, yet TCRdb's version contains in-frame clones alone and is incomplete. The table shows 900,000 to 1,200,000 clones, with about 84% occurring only once. Overall study findings and caveats: The authors sampled blood alone, and tissue repertoires likely differ.

Details on this clone: The antigen is undetermined. The same CDR3 is also encoded by other DNA sequences in this sample.

V usage is TRBV5-1 and J usage is TRBJ1-1; possible D gene TRBD1, 5 bases. This receptor was taken from a man in his late teens or twenties in good health. Some clones in this sample may be carry-over from other donors' samples. Sequencing used memory CD4+ T cells from PBMCs. Subset in this sample: CD45RA-negative fraction. CDR3 amino acids: CASSLAGTANTEAFF. The CDR3, as DNA: TGCGCCAGCAGCTTGGCCGGGACGGCGAACACTGAAGCTTTCTTT.